The present T cell receptor beta chain was sequenced within a study of blood T cell repertoires in COVID-19. Across the study: Sites in the United States, Italy and Spain provided acute and convalescent COVID-19 samples. In each case, the material was cDNA or gDNA derived from T cells, B-cell-depleted T cells, or PBMCs.

Original data processing: Reference gene primer amplification yielded estimated nucleated cell counts. Data came from immunoSEQ multiplex PCR; TCRdb stores just in-frame clones and leaves some out. That table gives V, J and clone size, and the DNA gave D and trimming. The sample yields roughly 250,000 clones, over 80% seen once. Participants' reported clinical history set cohort assignment. The sample was PBMCs or T cells enriched from blood (not recorded which). This receptor was identified in a man over 45 who had been exposed to COVID-19.

The CDR3 DNA follows: TGCGCCAGCAGCTTAACCCCCGGGACTATCGGCTATGAGCAGTTCTTC. This sequence encodes CASSLTPGTIGYEQFF. The chain uses TRBV5-1 and TRBJ2-1; 7 positions agree with TRBD2. This CDR3 is built from 16 residues. With 2 bases clipped from V and 8 bases from J, the junction kept 13 bases outside the gene matches. CDR1 is SGHRS and CDR2 is YFSETQ in the germline V gene.